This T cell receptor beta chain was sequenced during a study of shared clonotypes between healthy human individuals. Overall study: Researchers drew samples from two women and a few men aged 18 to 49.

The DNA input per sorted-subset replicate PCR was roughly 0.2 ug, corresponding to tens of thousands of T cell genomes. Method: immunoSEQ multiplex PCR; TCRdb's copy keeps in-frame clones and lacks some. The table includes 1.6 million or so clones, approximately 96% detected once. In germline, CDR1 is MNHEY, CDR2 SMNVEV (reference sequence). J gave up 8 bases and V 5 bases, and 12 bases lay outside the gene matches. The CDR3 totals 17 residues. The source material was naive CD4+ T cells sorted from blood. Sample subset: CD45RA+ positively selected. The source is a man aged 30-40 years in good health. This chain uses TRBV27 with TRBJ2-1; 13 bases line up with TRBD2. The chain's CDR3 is CASSTRRTSGRLDEQFF. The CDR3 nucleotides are TGTGCCAGCAGTACTCGAAGGACTAGCGGGAGATTGGATGAGCAGTTCTTC.